Listed here is a single T cell receptor (beta chain). Antigen specificity is unknown. TCRdb re-derived calls from the 5' RACE reads in MiXCR, one entry per CDR3 protein. Here the sample spans 470,000 or so distinct CDR3 sequences, over 15% being singletons. The CDR3 totals 14 residues. The germline gives CDR1 SGHTA, CDR2 FQGTGA. With 2 bases clipped from V and 6 bases from J, the junction kept 5 bases outside the gene matches. The data were obtained in a study of T-cell memory formation after mild COVID-19. Study at large: TCR clusters were mostly confined to one donor each.

Whole-study findings and limits: Those CD4+ clones that contracted were mainly in CM and EM (CD8+ ones in EMRA). Clones contracting over day 15 to 85 were CD4/CD8 balanced, with later expanders leaning CD4+. Cross-reactive memory apparently joined, as some responding clones appeared in pre-infection memory.

This TCR derives from an adult woman who had mild COVID-19 (a few samples of this study predate the infection). Cell type and time point are not known. V usage is TRBV7-3 and J usage is TRBJ2-3; 7 bases agree with TRBD1. The sequencing sample was made of PBMCs or a T cell subset sorted from them (not recorded which). In nucleotides, the CDR3 is TGTGCCAGCAGCTTAGACAGGGCGAGGGATACGCAGTATTTT. Protein: CASSLDRARDTQYF.